What follows is one T cell receptor (beta chain) and its context. The antigen is undetermined. The data were obtained in a study of T cell repertoires in cytomegalovirus infection. Study at large: Recently identified HLA-C-restricted and well-studied HLA-B-restricted CMV epitopes were used. Indicated by public TCR beta signatures were CMV infection and matching HLA type. Findings of the study overall: What dominated the ex vivo response were HLA-C-restricted CMV-specific TCR beta clonotypes. There were carriers of CMV plus the relevant HLA, and cumulative public TCR beta family frequency identified them.

In TCRdb, the reads were re-called with MiXCR into one record per CDR3 protein. The sample contains hundreds of thousands of distinct CDR3 sequences, 30% to 40% of which appear only once. The CDR3 is made up of 16 amino acids. The V gene end was trimmed by 1 base and the J gene end by 1 base; junction bases not matched to a gene: 2. Germline V CDR1 and CDR2: SGDLS, YYNGEE. V and J are TRBV9 and TRBJ2-4; TRBD2 aligns across 10 bases. Sequencing was performed on cultured PBMCs, taken from culture after CMV antigen stimulation. This TCR was recovered from a human donor in good health (CMV status not recorded). Some clones in this sample may be carry-over from other donors' samples. The CDR3 bases are TGTGCCAGCAGCGTAAGCGGGGGGGGGGCCAAAAACATTCAGTACTTC. This encodes CASSVSGGGAKNIQYF.